This TCR beta chain stems from a study of CD8 T cells in ankylosing spondylitis. General study points: Characteristic, it appeared, of ankylosing spondylitis blood was a TCR beta motif of eight highly homologous variants. Reported data indicate significant enrichment of disease-linked clones within matched ankylosing spondylitis synovial fluid. Disease-linked clones displayed a CD8+ phenotype and appeared relatively rarely in peripheral blood.

Per germline, CDR1 KGHSH and CDR2 LQKENI. The CDR3 length is 13 residues. Trimming pared 3 bases from V and 6 bases from J, leaving 9 bases between. This clonotype showed up many times. Its antigen is not known. Each TCR beta library was made by quantitative 5'-RACE that incorporated molecular barcodes. Each CDR3 protein is one row after TCRdb ran MiXCR on the 5' RACE reads. This sample has 200,000 to 300,000 distinct CDR3 sequences, with around 7.8% found just once. The clonotype comes from a male donor with ankylosing spondylitis or in good health (not recorded which). This chain connects TRBV18 to TRBJ2-4, with D perhaps matching TRBD2 (5 bases). Sequencing was carried out using blood, either unsorted or a sorted T cell fraction (not recorded which). CDR3 nucleotide sequence: TGTGCCAGCTCACCGGGCCGGGGAAACATTCAGTACTTC. This codes for CASSPGRGNIQYF.